Listed below are T cell receptor beta chains from one sample, sequenced in a study of blood T cell repertoires in COVID-19. Sequencing was performed with immunoSEQ multiplex PCR; in TCRdb, only in-frame clones are kept and a portion is missing. The table records about 400,000 clones, roughly 86% of them present only once. Material for sequencing was peripheral blood. The origin of the receptors is a human donor in a cohort sampled during active COVID-19. CDR3s include the opening cysteine and the closing phenylalanine or tryptophan. Fields, in order: D gene, V gene, J gene, CDR3 protein. D genes are given only for firm matches.

D: .; V: TRBV9; J: TRBJ2-4; CDR3: CASSVADRKAPGNIQYF
D: .; V: TRBV25-1; J: TRBJ1-1; CDR3: CASIANTEAFF
D: .; V: TRBV7-3; J: TRBJ1-1; CDR3: CASSFLRHTEAFF
D: TRBD1; V: TRBV30; J: TRBJ2-1; CDR3: CASPGQANEQFF
D: .; V: TRBV19; J: TRBJ2-6; CDR3: CASSIGPSTGANVLTF
D: TRBD1; V: TRBV13; J: TRBJ2-1; CDR3: CASSPWDRGSNEQFF
D: TRBD1; V: TRBV19; J: TRBJ2-7; CDR3: CASSTPRDRGLYEQYF
D: .; V: TRBV7-3; J: TRBJ1-1; CDR3: CASSIDNTEAFF
D: .; V: TRBV19; J: TRBJ2-6; CDR3: CASSPLGIGANVLTF
D: .; V: TRBV12-3/TRBV12-4; J: TRBJ1-1; CDR3: CASSLGRRLEAFF
D: TRBD1; V: TRBV2; J: TRBJ2-5; CDR3: CASSFDRGRETQYF
D: .; V: TRBV7-9; J: TRBJ2-5; CDR3: CASSSSWAPQETQYF